This T cell receptor (beta chain) was identified during a study of blood T cell repertoires in COVID-19. For the study at large: Samples representing acute and convalescent COVID-19 were sourced from the United States, Italy and Spain. Nucleic acid was either cDNA or gDNA, and it came from T cells, B-cell-depleted T cells, or PBMCs.

Recruitment covered some 25 US areas and drew participants whose ages spanned about 18 to 90 years. Either two negative PCRs, clearance, or symptom resolution qualified Cohort 3 donors as recovered. Data came from immunoSEQ multiplex PCR; TCRdb stores just in-frame clones and leaves some out. The table shows approximately 200,000 clones, with about 82% occurring only once. Sample: PBMCs or T cells enriched from blood (not recorded which). The receptor was isolated from a woman aged 25-40 years who had recovered from COVID-19.

CDR3 sequence: CASSFGAGEINEQFF. CDR3 nucleotides: TGTGCCAGCAGCTTTGGGGCGGGAGAAATCAATGAGCAGTTCTTC. The genes are TRBV7-3 and TRBJ2-1; 7 nucleotides agree with TRBD2. Trimming removed 3 bases from V and 6 bases from J; junction bases left unmatched: 8. Germline loops: CDR1 SGHTA, CDR2 FQGTGA. The CDR3 totals 15 residues.